The source of this T cell receptor (beta chain) is a study of blood T cell repertoires in COVID-19. Study at large: Whether acute or convalescent, the COVID-19 samples came from the United States, Italy and Spain. The analysed material was cDNA or gDNA that came from T cells, B-cell-depleted T cells, or PBMCs.

Authors' methods: For nucleated cells, counts were estimated from reference gene primer amplification. The assay was immunoSEQ multiplex PCR, and TCRdb's table has in-frame clones only and misses some. D and trimming come from the DNA, and the V and J calls and clone size come from that table. Here the sample spans hundreds of thousands of clones, 84% being singletons. V lost 2 bases, J lost 1 base, and 2 bases stayed unmatched. Looked up from germline, CDR1 is SGHRS and CDR2 is YFSETQ. CDR3 size: 16 residues. The chain has TRBV5-1 and TRBJ2-5; TRBD2 agrees at 13 bases. The sequencing sample was made of peripheral blood. The TCR was taken from a man younger than 45 with active or convalescent COVID-19. CDR3 region: CASSLGLAGVQETQYF. CDR3 nucleotide sequence: TGCGCCAGCAGCTTAGGACTAGCGGGGGTCCAAGAGACCCAGTACTTC. Full variable domain (missing parts from reference TRBV5-1 and TRBJ2-5): KAGVTQTPRYLIKTRGQQVTLSCSPISGHRSVSWYQQTPGQGLQFLFEYFSETQRNKGNFPGRFSGRQFSNSRSEMNVSTLELGDSALYLCASSLGLAGVQETQYFGPGTRLLVL.